The 31 T cell receptor beta chains in this list originate from one sample, sequenced in a study of PD-L1 blockade in urothelial cancer. Time point of the sample: peripheral blood 6 weeks after treatment start. Clones were sequenced by immunoSEQ multiplex PCR, and TCRdb holds only the in-frame ones, with some missing. Here the sample spans around 62,000 clones, more than 70% being singletons. The sample here was PBMCs, taken around atezolizumab (anti-PD-L1) treatment. Source of these receptors: a man between 60 and 70 years old with urothelial cancer.

The chain couples TRBV29-1 to TRBJ2-3, with TRBD2 matching over 10 bases. Germline CDR1 SQVTM, CDR2 ANQGSEA. The CDR3 is made up of 16 amino acids. The V gene end was trimmed by 4 bases and the J gene end by 1 base; junction bases not matched to a gene: 8. The CDR3 DNA sequence: TGCAGCGTTGGCCTAGCGGGAGTGGGGGGCACAGATACGCAGTATTTT. Its protein is CSVGLAGVGGTDTQYF.

This clone occurred many times. The gene calls are TRBV5-1 and TRBJ1-2; 8 bases are shared with TRBD1. Unmatched junction bases numbered 9, after V lost 4 bases and J lost 7 bases. The CDR3 sequence is 14 residues long. Germline assignment: CDR1 SGHRS and CDR2 YFSETQ. CDR3 in amino acids: CASSADWTGSGYTF. CDR3 nucleotide sequence: TGCGCCAGCAGCGCCGACTGGACAGGGAGTGGCTACACCTTC.

The V and J genes are TRBV2 and TRBJ2-1, with 10 bases identical to TRBD1. The germline V gene has CDR1 SNHLY and CDR2 FYNNEI. The CDR3 consists of 15 residues. V was pared by 5 bases and J by 6 bases, with 7 bases of the junction left unmatched. As DNA, the CDR3 is TGTGCCAGCAGTACGCGACAGGGGGCTCGCAATGAGCAGTTCTTC. Amino acids: CASSTRQGARNEQFF.

This chain uses TRBV14 with TRBJ2-5; TRBD1 agrees at 7 bases. The CDR3 contains 14 residues. V shed 4 bases, J shed 7 bases, and the junction held 9 bases outside the gene matches. Germline loops: CDR1 SGHDN, CDR2 FVKESK. CDR3 loop: CASSLLTGERTQYF. The CDR3 coding sequence is TGTGCCAGCAGCCTCCTAACAGGGGAAAGGACCCAGTACTTC.

In this sample, this clone turned up once. CDR3 nucleotide sequence: TGTGCCAGCAGCTTAGTCCTAGCGGGGGGAACAGATACGCAGTATTTT. Translating gives CASSLVLAGGTDTQYF. This chain connects TRBV11-3 to TRBJ2-3, with TRBD2 identical over 11 bases. Trimming at V came to 1 base and at J to 3 bases, leaving 3 bases not matched to a gene. Germline lookup yields CDR1 SGHNT and CDR2 YENEEA. The CDR3 covers 16 residues.

V and J are TRBV29-1 and TRBJ2-1; 9 bases align to TRBD2. Trimming took 7 bases from V and 4 from J; bases not matched to a gene: 5. This CDR3 contains 13 residues. The germline V gene encodes CDR1 SQVTM and CDR2 ANQGSEA. This CDR3 reads CSGQREVYNEQFF. In DNA, the CDR3 is TGCAGCGGACAGCGGGAGGTATACAATGAGCAGTTCTTC.

The chain uses TRBV7-2 and TRBJ2-7; TRBD1 agrees at 9 bases. This CDR3 contains 14 residues. CDR1 and CDR2 from the germline V gene are SGHTA and FQGNSA. Unmatched junction bases numbered 5, after V lost 5 bases and J lost 3 bases. DNA for the CDR3: TGTGCCAGCAGCCTTACAGGGGGCGGCTACGAGCAGTACTTC. Its protein product is CASSLTGGGYEQYF.

This clone has a single count. The rearrangement links TRBV30 to TRBJ2-4; D is perhaps TRBD1 (5 bases). The V end lost 4 bases, the J end lost 2 bases, and 18 bases lay between the germline ends. Germline CDR1 and CDR2: GTSNPN and SVGIG (reference sequence). The CDR3 spans 16 residues. In nucleotides, the CDR3 is TGTGCCTGGAACAAAGGGGTCCTTACTTCCAAAAACATTCAGTACTTC. Its translation is CAWNKGVLTSKNIQYF.

The chain uses TRBV5-1 and TRBJ1-4; tentative D call: TRBD1 (5 bases). Trimming cost V 4 bases and J 0 bases, with 19 bases left between them. Looked up from germline, CDR1 is SGHRS and CDR2 is YFSETQ. The CDR3 runs to 18 residues. DNA for the CDR3: TGCGCCAGCAGCCGCGTCCCCAGGGCTTTCGCAACTAATGAAAAACTGTTTTTT. Translation: CASSRVPRAFATNEKLFF.

This chain connects TRBV4-3 to TRBJ1-1; no clear D gene. Trimming took off 6 bases at V and 1 base at J, with 9 bases between the two ends. Looked up from germline, CDR1 is LGHNA and CDR2 is YSLEER. The CDR3 contains 13 residues. The CDR3 DNA reads TGCGCCAGCAGTCGGGATACGAACACTGAAGCTTTCTTT. Residues: CASSRDTNTEAFF.

Here the CDR3 reads CASSFGPYNEQFF. The CDR3 nucleotides read TGTGCCAGCAGCTTTGGCCCGTACAATGAGCAGTTCTTC. The chain uses TRBV11-3 and TRBJ2-1; D unresolved. CDR3 length: 13 residues. CDR1 is SGHNT, CDR2 YENEEA, per germline. V lost 3 bases and J lost 4, with 7 bases in between. The full variable domain, with the rest looked up from reference TRBV11-3 and TRBJ2-1, is EAGVVQSPRYKIIEKKQPVAFWCNPISGHNTLYWYLQNLGQGPELLIRYENEEAVDDSQLPKDRFSAERLKGVDSTLKIQPAELGDSAVYLCASSFGPYNEQFFGPGTRLTVL.

This chain joins TRBV6-5 and TRBJ1-6; the D is unclear. CDR3 length: 13 residues. Germline CDR1 is MNHEY and CDR2 is SVGAGI. The V and J ends lost 5 bases and 11 bases respectively, with 13 bases between them. The CDR3 region is CASSRVEKTPLHF. The CDR3 DNA is TGTGCCAGCAGTCGGGTAGAGAAGACACCCCTCCACTTT.

This clone showed up just a few times. V gene TRBV7-2 combines with J gene TRBJ2-1; weak D call: TRBD1 (6 bases). V was clipped by 5 bases and J by 4 bases, with 9 bases between them. CDR3 size: 13 residues. Germline CDR1 and CDR2: SGHTA and FQGNSA. The CDR3 spells CASSLRGYNEQFF. The CDR3 region has the DNA TGTGCCAGCAGCCTGAGGGGGTACAATGAGCAGTTCTTC.

V gene TRBV6-6 combines with J gene TRBJ1-5, with 7 nucleotides matching TRBD1. Losses at the gene ends were 2 bases for V and 0 bases for J; bases not matched to a gene: 4. Germline CDR1 and CDR2: MNHNY and SVGAGI (reference sequence). The CDR3 is 16 residues long. CDR3: CASSYGQALSNQPQHF. The DNA for the CDR3 is TGTGCCAGCAGTTACGGACAGGCTCTTAGCAATCAGCCCCAGCATTTT.

The J gene is TRBJ2-7, the V gene TRBV28, with D possibly being TRBD2 (6 bases). CDR3 length: 15 amino acids. V lost 4 bases, J lost 5 bases, and 18 bases lay in between. CDR1 is MDHEN, CDR2 SYDVKM, per germline. CDR3 amino acids: CASSSTSRIADEQYF. CDR3 DNA: TGTGCCAGCAGTTCGACTAGTCGCATCGCCGACGAGCAGTACTTC.

The chain recombines TRBV4-3 with TRBJ2-7, with a tentative D call TRBD2 (6 bases). CDR3 length: 13 residues. Trimming cost V 5 bases and J 2 bases, with 10 bases left between them. Germline loops: CDR1 LGHNA, CDR2 YSLEER. CDR3 sequence reads: CASSNGRAYEQYF. The DNA of the CDR3 is TGCGCCAGCAGCAACGGGAGAGCCTACGAGCAGTACTTC.

This clone was counted a single time. The CDR3 region is CASSMTGGGLNTEAFF. CDR3 DNA: TGTGCCAGCAGCATGACAGGGGGCGGGTTGAACACTGAAGCTTTCTTT. V usage is TRBV5-4 and J usage is TRBJ1-1; 10 bases agree with TRBD1. V lost 4 bases, J lost 0 bases, and 6 bases stayed unmatched. Germline assignment: CDR1 SGHNT and CDR2 YYREEE (reference sequence). This CDR3 comprises 16 residues.

The chain joins TRBV7-6 to TRBJ2-1, with D possibly being TRBD1 (6 bases). Trimming removed 2 bases from V and 7 bases from J, with 9 bases in between. The CDR3 totals 13 residues. Looked up from germline, CDR1 is SGHVS and CDR2 is FNYEAQ. The CDR3 nucleotides are TGTGCCAGCAGCTTAAACAGGGTTAATGAGCAGTTCTTC. As protein: CASSLNRVNEQFF.

The rearrangement links TRBV10-2 to TRBJ1-3; 10 nucleotides match TRBD1. J gave up 1 base and V 6 bases, and 9 bases lay outside the gene matches. Germline V gives CDR1 WSHSY, CDR2 SAAADI. This CDR3 is built from 17 residues. CDR3 amino acids: CASSGDRGALSGNTIYF. CDR3 nucleotide sequence: TGCGCCAGCAGCGGGGACAGGGGCGCATTATCTGGAAACACCATATATTTT.

The chain couples TRBV30 to TRBJ1-5; D remains unclear. This CDR3 comprises 12 residues. Trimming pared 3 bases from V and 4 bases from J, leaving 7 bases between. Per the germline V gene, CDR1 is GTSNPN and CDR2 is SVGIG (reference sequence). In nucleotides, the CDR3 is TGTGCCTGGAGCCGTGTGAATCAGCCCCAGCATTTT. Its protein product is CAWSRVNQPQHF.

CDR3 in amino acids: CASSEKQGLAYGYTF. The CDR3 coding sequence is TGTGCCAGCAGCGAGAAACAGGGTCTAGCCTATGGCTACACCTTC. The rearrangement joins TRBV13 to TRBJ1-2; possible D gene TRBD1, 6 bases. The CDR3 totals 15 residues. V was cut by 5 bases and J by 4 bases, with 17 bases left in between. Germline values: CDR1 PRHDT, CDR2 FYEKMQ (reference sequence).

This sequence joins TRBV5-4 and TRBJ2-1; TRBD2 matches at 8 bases. The ends lost 1 base at V and 7 bases at J; junction bases unmatched: 10. This CDR3 has 16 amino acids. Germline CDR1 reads SGHNT; CDR2 reads YYREEE (reference sequence). Here the CDR3 DNA reads TGTGCCAGCAGCTTGTTTTCCGGGAGGGCCAAGAATGAGCAGTTCTTC. This sequence encodes CASSLFSGRAKNEQFF.

The chain uses TRBV6-5 and TRBJ2-7; 15 positions match TRBD2. J was trimmed by 6 bases and V by 5 bases; bases with no gene match: 5. The V gene's germline CDR1 is MNHEY and CDR2 SVGAGI. This CDR3 region has 15 residues. CDR3 protein: CASSPGTSGRSEQYF. Here the CDR3 DNA reads TGTGCCAGCAGTCCAGGGACTAGCGGGAGGAGCGAGCAGTACTTC.

The V call is TRBV10-3, the J call TRBJ1-1; a possible D gene is TRBD1 (5 bases). Per germline, CDR1 ENHRY and CDR2 SYGVKD. V lost 4 bases and J 3 bases, leaving 12 bases between the germline ends. The CDR3 runs to 14 residues. In nucleotides, the CDR3 is TGTGCCATCAGTGTTAGCCCGGGGGACACTGAAGCTTTCTTT. This translates into CAISVSPGDTEAFF.

This chain links TRBV28 with TRBJ2-3, with TRBD2 matching over 12 bases. This CDR3 is 17 amino acids long. The junction had 6 bases not matched to a gene; V was cut back by 3 bases and J by 2 bases. Germline assignment: CDR1 MDHEN and CDR2 SYDVKM. Here the CDR3 DNA reads TGTGCCAGCAGTTTCGGGACTAGCGGGTCTTCCACAGATACGCAGTATTTT. Its translation: CASSFGTSGSSTDTQYF.

CDR3 in amino acids: CASGRQDTSYEQYF. CDR3 in DNA: TGTGCCAGCGGACGACAGGACACCTCCTACGAGCAGTACTTC. This chain links TRBV9 with TRBJ2-7; the D gene is possibly TRBD1 (6 bases). Trimming took off 7 bases at V and 0 bases at J, with 14 bases between the two ends. CDR1 is SGDLS and CDR2 is YYNGEE in the germline V gene. The CDR3 length is 14 residues.

V is TRBV6-5 and J is TRBJ2-1; 10 bases are a match to TRBD2. Unmatched junction bases numbered 6, after V lost 5 bases and J lost 5 bases. The CDR3 length is 15 residues. Germline CDR1 MNHEY, CDR2 SVGAGI. CDR3 sequence (DNA): TGTGCCAGCAGTGTACTAGCGGGAAGAAACAATGAGCAGTTCTTC. Amino acids: CASSVLAGRNNEQFF.

The chain recombines TRBV23-1 with TRBJ1-2; maybe TRBD1 (6 bases). TRBV23-1 is placed among ORFs of uncertain function. The CDR3 covers 14 residues. Trimming took 2 bases from V and 7 from J, leaving 14 bases between them. The CDR3 DNA reads as TGCGCCAGCAGTCAACCCCCGAGGGGGTGTGGCTACACCTTC. Translated, it gives CASSQPPRGCGYTF.

Comments on this clone: The junction and the germline gene differ at one end; a read error may be behind it. The chain is built from TRBV6-1 and TRBJ2-7, with a weak D call TRBD1 (5 bases). This CDR3 region has 12 residues. In germline, CDR1 is MNHNS, CDR2 SASEGT. CDR3 residues: CASQGLTYEQYF. CDR3 nucleotide sequence: TGCGCTAGTCAGGGTCTCACTTACGAGCAGTACTTC.

The rearrangement links TRBV5-6 to TRBJ2-7; perhaps TRBD1 as D (6 bases). This CDR3 is built from 13 residues. Germline V CDR1 and CDR2: SGHDT, YYEEEE. V lost 4 bases and J 6 bases, leaving 14 bases between the germline ends. CDR3 loop: CASSLDRSGEQYF. Written as DNA, the CDR3 is TGTGCCAGCAGCCTCGACAGGTCTGGCGAGCAGTACTTC.

This clone was recorded a few times. The chain carries TRBV28 and TRBJ1-2; TRBD1 aligns across 9 bases. Germline CDR1 and CDR2: MDHEN and SYDVKM. The CDR3 covers 14 residues. V gave up 7 bases and J gave up 4 bases; unmatched junction bases: 7. The chain's CDR3 is CASTQQGASYGYTF. The CDR3 DNA is TGTGCCAGCACTCAACAGGGGGCTAGCTATGGCTACACCTTC.